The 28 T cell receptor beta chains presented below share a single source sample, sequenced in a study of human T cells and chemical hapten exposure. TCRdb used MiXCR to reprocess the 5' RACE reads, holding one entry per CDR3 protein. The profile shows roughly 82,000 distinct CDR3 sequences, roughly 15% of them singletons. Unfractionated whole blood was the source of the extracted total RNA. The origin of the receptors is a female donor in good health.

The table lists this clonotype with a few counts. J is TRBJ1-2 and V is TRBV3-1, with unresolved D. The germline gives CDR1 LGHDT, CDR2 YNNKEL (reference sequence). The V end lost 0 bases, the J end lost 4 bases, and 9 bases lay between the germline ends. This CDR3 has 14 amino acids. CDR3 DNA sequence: TGTGCCAGCAGCCAAGATGCAATGGTCTATGGCTACACCTTC. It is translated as CASSQDAMVYGYTF.

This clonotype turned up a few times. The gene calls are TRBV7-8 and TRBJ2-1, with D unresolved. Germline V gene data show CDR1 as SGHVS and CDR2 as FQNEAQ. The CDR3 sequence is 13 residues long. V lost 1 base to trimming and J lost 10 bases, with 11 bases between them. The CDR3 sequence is CASSLDWRREQFF. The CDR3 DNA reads TGTGCCAGCAGCTTAGATTGGCGTAGGGAGCAGTTCTTC.

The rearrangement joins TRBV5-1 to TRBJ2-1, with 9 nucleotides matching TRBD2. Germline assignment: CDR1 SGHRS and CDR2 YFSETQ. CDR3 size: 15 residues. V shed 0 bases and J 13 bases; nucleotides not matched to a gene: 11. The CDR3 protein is CASSLALRGGLDQFF. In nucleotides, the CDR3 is TGCGCCAGCAGCTTGGCTTTGCGGGGGGGCCTTGATCAGTTCTTC.

Here the CDR3 reads CSVSHRGGTEAFF. In DNA, the CDR3 is TGCAGCGTTTCCCACAGGGGAGGGACTGAAGCTTTCTTT. J is TRBJ1-1 and V is TRBV29-1; TRBD1 aligns across 7 bases. Germline lookup yields CDR1 SQVTM and CDR2 ANQGSEA. The CDR3 totals 13 residues. The V gene end was trimmed by 5 bases and the J gene end by 5 bases; junction bases not matched to a gene: 8.

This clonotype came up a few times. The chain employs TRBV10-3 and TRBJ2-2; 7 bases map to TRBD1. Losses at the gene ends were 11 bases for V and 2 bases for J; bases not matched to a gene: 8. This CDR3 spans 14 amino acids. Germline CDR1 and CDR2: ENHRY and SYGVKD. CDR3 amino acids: CAAQGQRNTGELFF. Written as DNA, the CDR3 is TGTGCCGCCCAGGGACAGCGTAACACCGGGGAGCTGTTTTTT.

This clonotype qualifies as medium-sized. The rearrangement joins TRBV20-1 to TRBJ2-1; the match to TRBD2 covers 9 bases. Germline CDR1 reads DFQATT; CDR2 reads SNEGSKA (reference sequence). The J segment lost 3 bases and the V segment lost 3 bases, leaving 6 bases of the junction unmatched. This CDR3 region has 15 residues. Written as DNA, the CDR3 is TGCAGTGCTAGGACTAGCGGATTGGACTACAATGAGCAGTTCTTC. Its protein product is CSARTSGLDYNEQFF.

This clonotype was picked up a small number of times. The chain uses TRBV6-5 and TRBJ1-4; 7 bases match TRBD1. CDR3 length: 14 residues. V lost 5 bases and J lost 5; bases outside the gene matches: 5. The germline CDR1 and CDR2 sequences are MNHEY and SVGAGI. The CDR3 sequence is CASSADRVNEKLFF. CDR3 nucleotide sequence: TGTGCCAGCAGTGCCGACAGGGTGAATGAAAAACTGTTTTTT.

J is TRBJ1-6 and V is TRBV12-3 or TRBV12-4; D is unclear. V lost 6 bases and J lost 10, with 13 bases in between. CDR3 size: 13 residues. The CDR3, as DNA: TGTGCCAGCAGCTCCTACACGGAGTCACCCCTCCACTTT. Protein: CASSSYTESPLHF.

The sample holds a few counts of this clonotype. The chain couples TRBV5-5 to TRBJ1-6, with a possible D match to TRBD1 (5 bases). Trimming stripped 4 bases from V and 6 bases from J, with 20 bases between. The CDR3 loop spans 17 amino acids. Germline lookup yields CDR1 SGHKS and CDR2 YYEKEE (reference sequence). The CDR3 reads CASSLFARGAGNSPLHF. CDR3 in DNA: TGTGCCAGCAGCCTCTTTGCCCGGGGCGCGGGTAATTCACCCCTCCACTTT.

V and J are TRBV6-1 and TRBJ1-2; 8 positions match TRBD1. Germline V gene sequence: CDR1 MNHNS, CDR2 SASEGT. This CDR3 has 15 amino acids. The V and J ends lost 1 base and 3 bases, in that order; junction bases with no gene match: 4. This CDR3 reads CASSEGRTGHYGYTF. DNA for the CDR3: TGTGCCAGCAGTGAAGGAAGGACAGGGCACTATGGCTACACCTTC.

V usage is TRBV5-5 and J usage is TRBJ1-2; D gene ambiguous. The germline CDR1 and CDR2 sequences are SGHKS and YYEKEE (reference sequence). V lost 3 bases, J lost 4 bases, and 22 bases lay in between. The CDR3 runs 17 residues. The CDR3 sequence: CASSSKGKATTLYGYTF. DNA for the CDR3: TGTGCCAGCAGCTCCAAGGGCAAGGCGACCACACTCTATGGCTACACCTTC.

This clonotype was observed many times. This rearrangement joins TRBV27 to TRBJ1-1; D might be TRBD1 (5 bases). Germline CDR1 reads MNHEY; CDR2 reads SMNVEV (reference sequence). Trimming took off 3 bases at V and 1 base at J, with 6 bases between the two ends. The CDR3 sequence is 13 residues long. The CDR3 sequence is CASSFDRNTEAFF. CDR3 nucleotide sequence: TGTGCCAGCAGTTTCGACAGGAACACTGAAGCTTTCTTT.

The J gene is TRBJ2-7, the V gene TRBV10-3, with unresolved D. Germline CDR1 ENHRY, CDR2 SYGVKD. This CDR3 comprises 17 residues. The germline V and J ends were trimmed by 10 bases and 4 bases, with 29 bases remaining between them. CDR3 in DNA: TGTGCCAGCACGTTAGGGAACTCAGCCCGCGGTTCGTACGAGCAGTACTTC. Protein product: CASTLGNSARGSYEQYF.

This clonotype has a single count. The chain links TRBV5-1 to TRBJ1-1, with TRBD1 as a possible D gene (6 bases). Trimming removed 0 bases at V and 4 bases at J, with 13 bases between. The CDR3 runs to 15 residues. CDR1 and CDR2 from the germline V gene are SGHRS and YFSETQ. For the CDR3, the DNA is TGCGCCAGCAGCTTGGTCACGGGGGCGACCACTGAAGCTTTCTTT. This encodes CASSLVTGATTEAFF.

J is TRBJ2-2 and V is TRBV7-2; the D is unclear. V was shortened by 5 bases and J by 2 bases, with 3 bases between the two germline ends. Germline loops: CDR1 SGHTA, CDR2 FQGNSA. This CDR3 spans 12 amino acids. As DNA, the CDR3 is TGTGCCAGCAGCGGTAACACCGGGGAGCTGTTTTTT. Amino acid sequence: CASSGNTGELFF.

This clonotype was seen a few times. This chain's CDR3 is CASSYSPSGTNEQFF. In nucleotides, the CDR3 is TGTGCCAGCAGTTACTCGCCTAGCGGTACCAATGAGCAGTTCTTC. The rearrangement joins TRBV6-5 to TRBJ2-1, with TRBD2 identical over 7 bases. Germline V gene lookup returns CDR1 MNHEY and CDR2 SVGAGI. The V segment lost 0 bases and the J segment 6 bases; nucleotides outside the gene matches: 5. The CDR3 loop spans 15 amino acids.

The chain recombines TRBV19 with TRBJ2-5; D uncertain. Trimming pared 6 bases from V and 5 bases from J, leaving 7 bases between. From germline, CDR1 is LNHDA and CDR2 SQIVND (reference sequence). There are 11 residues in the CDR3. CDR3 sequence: CASRGRETQYF. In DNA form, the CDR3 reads TGTGCCAGTAGAGGGCGGGAGACCCAGTACTTC.

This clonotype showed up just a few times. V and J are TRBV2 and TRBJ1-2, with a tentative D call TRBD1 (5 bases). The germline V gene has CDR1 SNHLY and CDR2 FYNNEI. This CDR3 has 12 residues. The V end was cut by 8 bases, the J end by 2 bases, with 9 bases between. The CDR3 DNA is TGTGCCAGCTGGGACGGAAACTATGGCTACACCTTC. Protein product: CASWDGNYGYTF.

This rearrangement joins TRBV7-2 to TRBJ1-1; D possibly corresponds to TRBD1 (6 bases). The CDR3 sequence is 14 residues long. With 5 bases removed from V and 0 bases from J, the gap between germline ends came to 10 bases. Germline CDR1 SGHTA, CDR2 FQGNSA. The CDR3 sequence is CASSVDRMNTEAFF. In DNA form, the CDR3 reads TGTGCCAGCAGCGTTGACAGGATGAACACTGAAGCTTTCTTT. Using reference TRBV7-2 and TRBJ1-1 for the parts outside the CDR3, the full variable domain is GAGVSQSPSNKVTEKGKDVELRCDPISGHTALYWYRQSLGQGLEFLIYFQGNSAPDKSGLPSDRFSAERTGGSVSTLTIQRTQQEDSAVYLCASSVDRMNTEAFFGQGTRLTVV.

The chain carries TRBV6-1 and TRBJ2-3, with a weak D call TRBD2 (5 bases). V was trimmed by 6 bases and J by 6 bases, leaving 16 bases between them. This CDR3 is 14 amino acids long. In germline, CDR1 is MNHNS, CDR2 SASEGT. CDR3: CASRGAWSEDTQYF. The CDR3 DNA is TGTGCCAGCAGGGGAGCTTGGTCCGAGGATACGCAGTATTTT.

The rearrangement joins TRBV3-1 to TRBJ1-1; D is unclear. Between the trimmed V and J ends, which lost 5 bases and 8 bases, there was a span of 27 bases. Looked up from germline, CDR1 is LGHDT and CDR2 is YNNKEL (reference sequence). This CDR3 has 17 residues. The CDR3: CASSKRASPFSAEEAFF. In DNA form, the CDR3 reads TGTGCCAGCAGCAAAAGGGCCTCGCCTTTTTCCGCCGAGGAAGCTTTCTTT.

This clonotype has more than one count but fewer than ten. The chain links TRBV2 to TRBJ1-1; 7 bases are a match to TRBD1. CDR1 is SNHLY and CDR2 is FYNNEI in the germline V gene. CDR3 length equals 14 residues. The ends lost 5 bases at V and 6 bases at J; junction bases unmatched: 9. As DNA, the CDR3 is TGTGCCAGCAGTTCTGGACAGGTAGTTTCTGAAGCTTTCTTT. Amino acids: CASSSGQVVSEAFF.

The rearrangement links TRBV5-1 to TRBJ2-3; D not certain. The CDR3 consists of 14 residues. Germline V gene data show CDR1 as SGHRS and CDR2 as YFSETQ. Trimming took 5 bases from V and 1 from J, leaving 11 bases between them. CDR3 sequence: CASRDSQGTDTQYF. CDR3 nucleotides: TGCGCCAGCAGGGATTCCCAGGGCACAGATACGCAGTATTTT.

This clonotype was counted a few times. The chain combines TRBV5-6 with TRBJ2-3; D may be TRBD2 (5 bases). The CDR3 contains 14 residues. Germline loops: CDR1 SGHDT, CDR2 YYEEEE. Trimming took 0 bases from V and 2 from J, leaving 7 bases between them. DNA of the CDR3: TGTGCCAGCAGCTTGGGAGGGCACACAGATACGCAGTATTTT. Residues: CASSLGGHTDTQYF.

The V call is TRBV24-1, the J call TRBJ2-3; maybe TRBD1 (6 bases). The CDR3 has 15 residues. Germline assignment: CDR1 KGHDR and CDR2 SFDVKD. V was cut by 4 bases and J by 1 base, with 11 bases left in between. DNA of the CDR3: TGTGCCACCAGTGACCTCGAGGGGGGCACAGATACGCAGTATTTT. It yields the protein CATSDLEGGTDTQYF.

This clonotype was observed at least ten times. The CDR3 here is CASSLKETQYF. The DNA of the CDR3 is TGTGCCAGCAGCCTCAAAGAGACCCAGTACTTC. The chain links TRBV7-9 to TRBJ2-5; D not resolved. Germline CDR1 reads SEHNR; CDR2 reads FQNEAQ (reference sequence). The CDR3 is 11 residues long. V lost 5 bases and J 3 bases, leaving 4 bases between the germline ends.

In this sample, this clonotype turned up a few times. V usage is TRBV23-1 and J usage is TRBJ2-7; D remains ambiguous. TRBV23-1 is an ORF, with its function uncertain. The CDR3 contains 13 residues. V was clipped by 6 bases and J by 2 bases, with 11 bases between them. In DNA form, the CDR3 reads TGCGCCAGCAGAAAGAACCGGACCTACGAGCAGTACTTC. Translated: CASRKNRTYEQYF.

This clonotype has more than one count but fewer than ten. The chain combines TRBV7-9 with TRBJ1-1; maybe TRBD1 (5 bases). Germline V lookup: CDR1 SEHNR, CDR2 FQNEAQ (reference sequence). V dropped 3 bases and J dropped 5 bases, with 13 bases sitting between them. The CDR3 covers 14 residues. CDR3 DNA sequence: TGTGCCAGCAGCTTTTGGGAAAAGGGGACTGAAGCTTTCTTT. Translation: CASSFWEKGTEAFF. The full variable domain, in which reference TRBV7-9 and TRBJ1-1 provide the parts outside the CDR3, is DTGVSQNPRHKITKRGQNVTFRCDPISEHNRLYWYRQTLGQGPEFLTYFQNEAQLEKSRLLSDRFSAERPKGSFSTLEIQRTEQGDSAMYLCASSFWEKGTEAFFGQGTRLTVV.